Below, 14 T cell receptor beta chains from the same sample are listed, as sequenced in a study of blood T cell repertoires in COVID-19. TCRdb's table, derived via immunoSEQ multiplex PCR, lists solely in-frame clones and lacks some. The sample gives 200,000 or so clones, approximately 85% of which show up once; 9.5% to 12% is in the top ten. Material for sequencing was peripheral blood. The receptors stem from a human donor with active or convalescent COVID-19. The donor label of this sample is uncertain.

This clone has more than one count but fewer than ten. The chain has TRBV28 and TRBJ2-3; D possibly corresponds to TRBD1 (6 bases). CDR1 MDHEN and CDR2 SYDVKM come from the germline V gene. This CDR3 is 14 amino acids long. Trimming took off 1 base at V and 3 bases at J, with 8 bases between the two ends. As DNA, the CDR3 is TGTGCCAGCAGTTTATTACAGGGTACAGATACGCAGTATTTT. The encoded protein is CASSLLQGTDTQYF.

V gene TRBV10-3 combines with J gene TRBJ1-2, with unresolved D. Between the trimmed V and J ends, which lost 0 bases and 6 bases, there was a span of 11 bases. CDR3 length: 14 amino acids. The germline CDR1 and CDR2 sequences are ENHRY and SYGVKD. The DNA for the CDR3 is TGTGCCATCAGTGAGTCGAGGGAAGCGGATGGCTACACCTTC. This translates into CAISESREADGYTF.

This chain joins TRBV6-1 and TRBJ1-5; D is perhaps TRBD1 (6 bases). Per the germline V gene, CDR1 is MNHNS and CDR2 is SASEGT. V dropped 1 base and J dropped 6 bases, with 13 bases sitting between them. The length of the CDR3 is 15 residues. The DNA for the CDR3 is TGTGCCAGCAGTGAAGGGGGTATCAGGGGTCAGCCCCAGCATTTT. Encoded protein: CASSEGGIRGQPQHF.

The chain has TRBV27 and TRBJ2-1; TRBD1 matches 8 bases. CDR3 length equals 17 residues. V was clipped by 8 bases and J by 4 bases; unmatched bases: 16. The germline CDR1 and CDR2 sequences are MNHEY and SMNVEV (reference sequence). The DNA for the CDR3 is TGTGCCAGCGGATTTTCAAGGGGACAGGCTCCTTACAATGAGCAGTTCTTC. Protein: CASGFSRGQAPYNEQFF.

The chain combines TRBV9 with TRBJ1-4; 11 bases match TRBD1. V lost 0 bases and J lost 5; bases outside the gene matches: 3. CDR1 and CDR2 (germline): SGDLS, YYNGEE. The CDR3 consists of 16 residues. CDR3 region: CASSVGRDRGNEKLFF. In DNA, the CDR3 is TGTGCCAGCAGCGTAGGCCGGGACAGGGGGAATGAAAAACTGTTTTTT.

The chain joins TRBV4-2 to TRBJ2-5, with 14 bases aligning to TRBD2. The junction had 7 bases not matched to a gene; V was cut back by 2 bases and J by 5 bases. This CDR3 has 17 residues. CDR1 and CDR2 from the germline V gene are LGHNA and YNFKEQ. The CDR3 DNA is TGTGCCAGCAGCCAACTGACTAGCGGGGGGGCCTGGGAGACCCAGTACTTC. It encodes CASSQLTSGGAWETQYF.

This chain links TRBV5-1 with TRBJ1-1; no definite D call. The germline V and J ends were trimmed by 4 bases and 7 bases, with 17 bases remaining between them. The CDR3 is 14 residues long. CDR1 is SGHRS and CDR2 is YFSETQ in the germline V gene. CDR3 loop: CASSRGGGNVEAFF. The CDR3 DNA follows: TGCGCCAGCAGCCGTGGTGGCGGCAATGTTGAAGCTTTCTTT.

V and J are TRBV5-6 and TRBJ1-5, with a weak D call TRBD1 (5 bases). V dropped 0 bases and J dropped 5 bases, with 12 bases sitting between them. Germline loops: CDR1 SGHDT, CDR2 YYEEEE. The CDR3 runs 15 residues. Here the CDR3 DNA reads TGTGCCAGCAGCTTGGCCAATGGGGGGGATCAGCCCCAGCATTTT. Translation: CASSLANGGDQPQHF.

This chain joins TRBV5-8 and TRBJ2-1, with 8 bases identical to TRBD2. Germline V gives CDR1 SGHTS, CDR2 YDEGEE. The ends lost 0 bases at V and 1 base at J; junction bases unmatched: 12. The CDR3 loop spans 19 amino acids. In DNA form, the CDR3 reads TGTGCCAGCAGCTTGGTAATAGCGGGGAGTCTAATGTCCTACAATGAGCAGTTCTTC. This translates into CASSLVIAGSLMSYNEQFF.

In its sample, this clone was seen a few times. This chain joins TRBV4-2 and TRBJ2-7, with D hard to call. The CDR3 runs 14 residues. Germline values: CDR1 LGHNA, CDR2 YNFKEQ. Trimming took off 0 bases at V and 3 bases at J, with 9 bases between the two ends. CDR3 loop: CASSQEGVNYEQYF. DNA of the CDR3: TGTGCCAGCAGCCAAGAAGGAGTCAACTACGAGCAGTACTTC.

The V and J genes are TRBV28 and TRBJ1-2; TRBD1 is a possible D gene (5 bases). Per germline, CDR1 MDHEN and CDR2 SYDVKM. Trimming left V 6 bases short and J 3 bases short, with 8 bases between. The CDR3 runs 12 residues. CDR3 coding DNA: TGTGCCAGCAGCCGACAGTACTATGGCTACACCTTC. Translated: CASSRQYYGYTF.

This chain's CDR3 is CASSRIRGPNTGELFF. The CDR3 nucleotides are TGCGCCAGCAGTCGTATCAGGGGGCCGAACACCGGGGAGCTGTTTTTT. The chain couples TRBV4-1 to TRBJ2-2; 8 nucleotides line up with TRBD1. CDR3 size: 16 residues. Trimming removed 6 bases from V and 0 bases from J; junction bases left unmatched: 6. The V gene's germline CDR1 is MGHRA and CDR2 YSYEKL.

This chain uses TRBV6-5 with TRBJ2-2, with a weak D call TRBD1 (6 bases). The germline V and J ends were trimmed by 4 bases and 4 bases, with 16 bases remaining between them. The germline V gene encodes CDR1 MNHEY and CDR2 SVGAGI. The CDR3 sequence is 16 residues long. DNA of the CDR3: TGTGCCAGCAGTTTAGAGACAGGTGAAGGCACCGGGGAGCTGTTTTTT. It yields the protein CASSLETGEGTGELFF.

The CDR3 DNA is TGTGCCAGTAGGCTAGCGGGCACTACTAGCACAGATACGCAGTATTTT. Its translation is CASRLAGTTSTDTQYF. The chain recombines TRBV19 with TRBJ2-3; 8 positions agree with TRBD2. V dropped 6 bases and J dropped 0; count of bases not matched to a gene: 8. The germline gives CDR1 LNHDA, CDR2 SQIVND (reference sequence). This CDR3 is built from 16 residues.